What follows are 10 T cell receptor beta chains derived from one specimen sequenced in a study of T cells in Graves' hyperthyroidism and ophthalmopathy. RNA transcripts provided the source from which TCR beta CDR3 regions were amplified. Carried out on the TCR CDR3, a first-round RT-PCR used the HTBI primer set. From the multiplex PCR reads, TCRdb called clonotypes with MiXCR, one entry per CDR3 protein. The data show 360,000 or so distinct CDR3 sequences, nearly 15% seen once. The sample consisted of blood. These receptors all come from a woman aged 60-75 years with Graves' ophthalmopathy.

The table lists this clonotype with many counts. This rearrangement joins TRBV5-1 to TRBJ2-7; 7 positions agree with TRBD2. This CDR3 has 13 residues. The V gene end was trimmed by 3 bases and the J gene end by 3 bases; junction bases not matched to a gene: 3. Germline-derived CDR1 and CDR2 are SGHRS and YFSETQ. CDR3 loop: CASSYGTNYEQYF. The CDR3 DNA sequence: TGCGCCAGCAGCTACGGGACTAACTACGAGCAGTACTTC.

This clonotype occurred many times. This chain links TRBV7-9 with TRBJ2-3; TRBD2 is a possible D gene (6 bases). V lost 5 bases and J lost 7, with 19 bases in between. Germline loops: CDR1 SEHNR, CDR2 FQNEAQ (reference sequence). This CDR3 has 15 amino acids. The CDR3 spells CASSPRGVGRHTQYF. As DNA, the CDR3 is TGTGCCAGCAGCCCGAGAGGGGTCGGGAGACATACGCAGTATTTT. Together with reference TRBV7-9 and TRBJ2-3, the CDR3 gives the full variable domain: DTGVSQNPRHKITKRGQNVTFRCDPISEHNRLYWYRQTLGQGPEFLTYFQNEAQLEKSRLLSDRFSAERPKGSFSTLEIQRTEQGDSAMYLCASSPRGVGRHTQYFGPGTRLTVL.

This clonotype was recorded a few times. A much larger clone sits a single nucleotide away, making a read error possible. The chain employs TRBV24-1 and TRBJ2-7; perhaps TRBD2 as D (5 bases). Trimming pared 7 bases from V and 5 bases from J, leaving 14 bases between. The length of the CDR3 is 13 residues. Per the germline V gene, CDR1 is KGHDR and CDR2 is SFDVKD. For the CDR3, the DNA is TGTGCCACCAGCGGACGGGGATCCCACGAGCAGTACTTC. This gives the protein CATSGRGSHEQYF.

There are many counts of this clonotype. This sequence joins TRBV2 and TRBJ2-7; 11 nucleotides line up with TRBD1. The CDR3 is made up of 17 amino acids. Trimming removed 6 bases from V and 4 bases from J; junction bases left unmatched: 14. Germline loops: CDR1 SNHLY, CDR2 FYNNEI. The CDR3 spells CASRGIRTGGHPYEQYF. CDR3 sequence (DNA): TGTGCCAGCAGAGGAATAAGGACAGGGGGCCACCCTTACGAGCAGTACTTC.

This clonotype appeared many times. The chain recombines TRBV20-1 with TRBJ2-4, with 7 bases that match TRBD1. With 2 bases clipped from V and 6 bases from J, the junction kept 7 bases outside the gene matches. Germline CDR1 and CDR2: DFQATT and SNEGSKA (reference sequence). This CDR3 comprises 14 residues. CDR3 sequence (DNA): TGCAGTGCTAGAACTACAGGGGTGAGAAACATTCAGTACTTC. Its protein product is CSARTTGVRNIQYF.

The CDR3 spells CASSSLGSLYEQYF. The CDR3 DNA sequence: TGTGCCAGCAGCTCTTTGGGGTCTCTCTACGAGCAGTACTTC. V gene TRBV11-2 combines with J gene TRBJ2-7; no reliable D call. The germline gives CDR1 SGHAT, CDR2 FQNNGV. V was clipped by 4 bases and J by 3 bases, with 13 bases between them. The CDR3 consists of 14 residues.

The chain has TRBV7-3 and TRBJ2-2, with 7 bases that match TRBD1. Germline V gene data show CDR1 as SGHTA and CDR2 as FQGTGA. The CDR3 contains 12 residues. Trimming cost V 8 bases and J 6 bases; bases outside gene matches: 3. CDR3 nucleotide sequence: TGTGCCAGCGGCACAGGGGCCGGGGAGCTGTTTTTT. This codes for CASGTGAGELFF.

This clonotype was seen at least ten times. The genes are TRBV20-1 and TRBJ2-7; D tentatively fits TRBD1 or TRBD2 (7 bases each). This CDR3 region has 12 residues. In germline, CDR1 is DFQATT, CDR2 SNEGSKA (reference sequence). The CDR3 nucleotides read TGCAGCGGGGAGGGGGCAGAGGGCGAGCAGTACTTC. This gives the protein CSGEGAEGEQYF.

The rearrangement joins TRBV7-3 to TRBJ2-1; tentatively, D is TRBD2 (5 bases). The CDR3 runs 14 residues. The germline gives CDR1 SGHTA, CDR2 FQGTGA. The ends were cut back, 5 bases at V and 9 bases at J, with 17 bases in the middle. CDR3 in amino acids: CASSQRPRGSEQFF. The CDR3 DNA follows: TGTGCCAGCAGCCAACGCCCCCGAGGGTCTGAGCAGTTCTTC.

The V and J genes are TRBV30 and TRBJ2-7; 7 bases agree with TRBD2. This CDR3 contains 13 residues. Germline CDR1 is GTSNPN and CDR2 is SVGIG (reference sequence). Trimming removed 3 bases from V and 1 base from J; junction bases left unmatched: 3. CDR3 coding DNA: TGTGCCTGGAGCCCCGGGAGGTCCTACGAGCAGTACTTC. This gives the protein CAWSPGRSYEQYF.